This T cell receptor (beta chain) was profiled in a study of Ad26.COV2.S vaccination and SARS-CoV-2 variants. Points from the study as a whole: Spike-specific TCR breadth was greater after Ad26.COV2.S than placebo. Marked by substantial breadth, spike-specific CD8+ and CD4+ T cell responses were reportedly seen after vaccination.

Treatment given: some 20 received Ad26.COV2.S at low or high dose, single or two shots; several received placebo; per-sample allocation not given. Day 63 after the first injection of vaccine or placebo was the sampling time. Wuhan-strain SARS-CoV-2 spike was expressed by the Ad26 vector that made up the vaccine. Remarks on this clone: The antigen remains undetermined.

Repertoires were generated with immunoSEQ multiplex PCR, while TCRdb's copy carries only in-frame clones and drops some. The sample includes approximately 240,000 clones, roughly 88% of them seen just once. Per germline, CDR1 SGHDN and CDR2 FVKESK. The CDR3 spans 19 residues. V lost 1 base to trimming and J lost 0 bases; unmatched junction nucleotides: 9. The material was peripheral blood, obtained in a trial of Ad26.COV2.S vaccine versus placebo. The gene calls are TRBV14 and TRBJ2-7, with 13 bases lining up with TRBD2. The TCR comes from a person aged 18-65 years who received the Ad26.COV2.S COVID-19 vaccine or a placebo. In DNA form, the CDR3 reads TGTGCCAGCAGCCAAGTAGGACTAGCGGGAGCCTTCATCTCCTACGAGCAGTACTTC. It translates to CASSQVGLAGAFISYEQYF.